This T cell receptor (beta chain) was recovered during a study of T-cell memory formation after mild COVID-19. Across the study: Most TCR clusters belonged to a single donor.

TCRdb recomputed calls from the 5' RACE reads with MiXCR, one row per CDR3 protein. The table shows about 560,000 distinct CDR3 sequences, with 20% to 25% occurring only once. At least ten counts were recorded for this clonotype. Its specificity is not known. Looked up from germline, CDR1 is LGHDT and CDR2 is YNNKEL (reference sequence). Between the trimmed V and J ends, which lost 3 bases and 10 bases, there was a span of 10 bases. The CDR3 has 12 amino acids. Study results and caveats: A subset of responding clones appeared in pre-infection memory, suggesting cross-reactive memory joined. Mainly in CM and EM were contracting CD4+ clones; CD8+ were in EMRA.

The genes are TRBV3-1 and TRBJ2-1; TRBD2 might be the D (6 bases). This clonotype originated in an adult woman who had mild COVID-19 (a few samples of this study predate the infection). Cell type and time point are not known. The material sequenced was PBMCs or a T cell subset sorted from them (not recorded which). CDR3 amino acids: CASSHWGREQFF. The CDR3 coding sequence is TGTGCCAGCAGCCATTGGGGGAGGGAGCAGTTCTTC.